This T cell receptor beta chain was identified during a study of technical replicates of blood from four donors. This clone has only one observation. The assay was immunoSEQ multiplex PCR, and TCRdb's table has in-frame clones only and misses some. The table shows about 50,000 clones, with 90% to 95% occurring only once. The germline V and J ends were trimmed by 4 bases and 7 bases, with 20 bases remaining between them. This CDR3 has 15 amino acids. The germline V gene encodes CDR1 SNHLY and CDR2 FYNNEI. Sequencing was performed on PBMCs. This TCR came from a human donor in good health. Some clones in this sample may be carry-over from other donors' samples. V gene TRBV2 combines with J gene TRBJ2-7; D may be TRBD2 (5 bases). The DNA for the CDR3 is TGTGCCAGCAGTGTCAGACGGACTTCCGACGAGGAGCAGTACTTC. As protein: CASSVRRTSDEEQYF.